This T cell receptor beta chain was captured by sequencing in a study of response to subunit inactivated influenza vaccine. MiXCR, run by TCRdb on the RT-PCR reads, gives a single entry per CDR3 protein. The repertoire includes roughly 540,000 distinct CDR3 sequences, around 25% of them detected once, and 2.5% to 3.5% sits in the top ten. Germline V CDR1 and CDR2: MNHNS, SASEGT. Trimming removed 6 bases from V and 7 bases from J, with 14 bases in between. This CDR3 is built from 13 residues. The sample also formed part of further work on T cells expressing NK-cell markers. As that report states: TCR beta cDNA was made by 5'RACE template switching with UMIs. Sequenced donors, eight in total, included seven who were HCMV-seropositive and one who was seronegative. In several experiments, an anti-gamma-delta TCR antibody restricted sorting to alpha-beta TCR T cells.

The specimen was CD4+ T cells sorted from PBMCs, collected roughly 13 days after vaccination. This chain links TRBV6-1 with TRBJ2-3, with D perhaps given as TRBD1 or TRBD2 (5 bases each). This sequence was found in a man aged 50 to 59 who received an inactivated influenza vaccine. The CDR3 DNA follows: TGTGCCAGCAGAGGGACCGAGGGGAATACGCAGTATTTT. Its translation: CASRGTEGNTQYF.